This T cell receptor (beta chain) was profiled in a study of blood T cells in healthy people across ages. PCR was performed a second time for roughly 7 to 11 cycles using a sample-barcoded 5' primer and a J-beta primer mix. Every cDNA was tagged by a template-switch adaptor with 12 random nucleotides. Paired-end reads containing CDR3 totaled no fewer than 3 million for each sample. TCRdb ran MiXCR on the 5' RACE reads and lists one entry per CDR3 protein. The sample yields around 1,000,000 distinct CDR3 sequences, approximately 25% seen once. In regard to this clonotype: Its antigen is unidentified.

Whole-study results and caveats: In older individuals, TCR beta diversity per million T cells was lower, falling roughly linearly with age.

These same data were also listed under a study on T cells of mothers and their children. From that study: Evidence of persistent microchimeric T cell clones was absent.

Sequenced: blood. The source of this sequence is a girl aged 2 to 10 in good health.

The CDR3 coding sequence is TGTGCCAGCCTCGCCCCACCGTACTACGAGCAGTACTTC. It codes for CASLAPPYYEQYF. The chain couples TRBV6-1 to TRBJ2-7; no clear D gene. CDR3 length equals 13 residues. CDR1 and CDR2 (germline): MNHNS, SASEGT. The V gene lost 8 bases and the J gene lost 3 bases, with 14 bases spanning the gap.